The clone carrying this T cell receptor (beta chain) was observed a few times. Antigen: not known. These data come from a study of CD8+CD57+ T cells in acquired aplastic anemia. For CDR3 and TCR beta VDJ profiling, genomic DNA was the template used. TCRdb re-called the reads with MiXCR, one entry per CDR3 protein. The repertoire consists of 250,000 to 350,000 distinct CDR3 sequences, with approximately 56% occurring once and the leading ten covering 6.5% to 10%. V gave up 3 bases and J gave up 8 bases, with 13 bases separating them. Germline CDR1 and CDR2: MDHEN and SYDVKM. CDR3 length: 13 residues. Findings of the study overall: Between patients and controls, around 27 CD8+ CDR3 sequences were found in common.

The clonotype was recovered from a human donor with severe aplastic anemia or a healthy control (not recorded which). The specimen sequenced was sorted CD4+, CD8+, or CD8+CD57+ T cells (not recorded which) from PBMCs. V is TRBV28 and J is TRBJ1-2, with no clear D. The CDR3, as DNA: TGTGCCAGCAGTTTGCCCGGGAAGGGCGGCTACACCTTC. Translation: CASSLPGKGGYTF.